The clone carrying this T cell receptor beta chain was counted only a few times. Its antigen is unidentified. This specimen comes from a study of CD8 T cells in ankylosing spondylitis. General study results and limits: Seemingly characteristic of ankylosing spondylitis blood was a TCR beta motif consisting of 7 or 8 highly homologous variants.

TCRdb reanalysed the 5' RACE reads using MiXCR and keeps one entry per CDR3 protein. The data show about 700,000 distinct CDR3 sequences, under 20% seen once. The V end was cut by 4 bases, the J end by 5 bases, with 23 bases between. Germline CDR1 SGHAT, CDR2 FQNNGV. This CDR3 has 18 residues. The receptor was derived from a male donor with ankylosing spondylitis. The sequencing sample was made of blood, either unsorted or a sorted T cell fraction (not recorded which). This rearrangement joins TRBV11-2 to TRBJ2-2; the D is unclear. CDR3 sequence reads: CASSYPAPRRLWTGELFF. The CDR3 DNA follows: TGTGCCAGCAGCTATCCCGCACCACGCCGGTTGTGGACCGGGGAGCTGTTTTTT.